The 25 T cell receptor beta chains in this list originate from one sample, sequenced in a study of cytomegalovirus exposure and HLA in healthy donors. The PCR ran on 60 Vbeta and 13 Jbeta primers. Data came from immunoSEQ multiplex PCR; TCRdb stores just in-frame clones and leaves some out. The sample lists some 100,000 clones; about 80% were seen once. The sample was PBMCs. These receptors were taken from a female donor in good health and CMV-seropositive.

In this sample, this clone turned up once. The CDR3 loop is CASRGRTGDTGELFF. The CDR3 DNA reads TGTGCCAGCCGGGGGAGGACAGGGGACACCGGGGAGCTGTTTTTT. This chain uses TRBV7-2 with TRBJ2-2; TRBD1 agrees at 9 bases. The CDR3 loop spans 15 amino acids. The J segment lost 3 bases and the V segment lost 8 bases, leaving 7 bases of the junction unmatched. The germline V gene has CDR1 SGHTA and CDR2 FQGNSA.

CDR3 coding DNA: TGTGCCAGCAGGGGATTTAGCGGGAGGGCCGGTGAGCAGTACTTC. This translates into CASRGFSGRAGEQYF. The V call is TRBV6-6, the J call TRBJ2-7; 11 bases agree with TRBD2. V lost 6 bases, J lost 7 bases, and 11 bases stayed unmatched. The CDR3 spans 15 residues. Germline V gives CDR1 MNHNY, CDR2 SVGAGI (reference sequence).

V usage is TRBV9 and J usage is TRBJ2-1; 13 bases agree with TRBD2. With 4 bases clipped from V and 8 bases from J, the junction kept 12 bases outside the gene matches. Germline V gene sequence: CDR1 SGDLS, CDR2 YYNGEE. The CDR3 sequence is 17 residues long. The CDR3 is CASSLGLAGSNPHEQFF. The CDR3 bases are TGTGCCAGCAGCCTGGGACTAGCGGGATCTAATCCCCATGAGCAGTTCTTC. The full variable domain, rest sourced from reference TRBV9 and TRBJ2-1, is DSGVTQTPKHLITATGQRVTLRCSPRSGDLSVYWYQQSLDQGLQFLIQYYNGEERAKGNILERFSAQQFPDLHSELNLSSLELGDSALYFCASSLGLAGSNPHEQFFGPGTRLTVL.

The CDR3 coding sequence is TGTGCCAGCAGCCGCCTAAATCCGGGACAGGGGAGCGAGCAGTACTTC. Its translation: CASSRLNPGQGSEQYF. The chain links TRBV7-9 to TRBJ2-7; the match to TRBD1 covers 10 bases. The CDR3 runs 16 residues. Trimming took 5 bases from V and 6 from J; bases not matched to a gene: 13. CDR1 and CDR2 (germline): SEHNR, FQNEAQ (reference sequence). Looking up the rest from reference TRBV7-9 and TRBJ2-7 gives the full variable domain: DTGVSQNPRHKITKRGQNVTFRCDPISEHNRLYWYRQTLGQGPEFLTYFQNEAQLEKSRLLSDRFSAERPKGSFSTLEIQRTEQGDSAMYLCASSRLNPGQGSEQYFGPGTRLTVT.

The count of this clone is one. The DNA for the CDR3 is TGTGCCACCAGCGAACCACCGGGACACCTGTTGAACACTGAAGCTTTCTTT. Amino acids: CATSEPPGHLLNTEAFF. The chain couples TRBV15 to TRBJ1-1, with TRBD1 as a possible D gene (6 bases). Between the trimmed V and J ends, which lost 5 bases and 0 bases, there was a span of 19 bases. Germline values: CDR1 LNHNV, CDR2 YYDKDF (reference sequence). The CDR3 loop spans 17 amino acids. Combining the CDR3 with reference TRBV15 and TRBJ1-1 gives the whole variable domain DAMVIQNPRYQVTQFGKPVTLSCSQTLNHNVMYWYQQKSSQAPKLLFHYYDKDFNNEADTPDNFQSRRPNTSFCFLDIRSPGLGDTAMYLCATSEPPGHLLNTEAFFGQGTRLTVV.

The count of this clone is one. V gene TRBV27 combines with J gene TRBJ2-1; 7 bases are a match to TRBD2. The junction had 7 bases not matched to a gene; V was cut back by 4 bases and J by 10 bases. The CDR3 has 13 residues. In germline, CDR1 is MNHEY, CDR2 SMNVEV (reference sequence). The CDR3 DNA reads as TGTGCCAGCAGTTACCCGACTAGCCGAGAGCAGTTCTTC. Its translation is CASSYPTSREQFF.

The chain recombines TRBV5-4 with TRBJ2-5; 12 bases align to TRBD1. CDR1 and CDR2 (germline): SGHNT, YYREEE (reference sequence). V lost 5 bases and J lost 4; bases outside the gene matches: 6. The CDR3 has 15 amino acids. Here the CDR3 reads CASRPGTGGGETQYF. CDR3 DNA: TGTGCCAGCAGGCCCGGGACAGGGGGCGGAGAGACCCAGTACTTC.

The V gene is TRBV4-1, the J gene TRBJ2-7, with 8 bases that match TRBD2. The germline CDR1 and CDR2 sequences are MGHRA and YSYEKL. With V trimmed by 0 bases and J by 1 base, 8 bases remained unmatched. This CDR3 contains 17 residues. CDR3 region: CASSQEGGTRYSYEQYF. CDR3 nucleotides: TGCGCCAGCAGCCAAGAGGGGGGGACTAGGTATTCCTACGAGCAGTACTTC.

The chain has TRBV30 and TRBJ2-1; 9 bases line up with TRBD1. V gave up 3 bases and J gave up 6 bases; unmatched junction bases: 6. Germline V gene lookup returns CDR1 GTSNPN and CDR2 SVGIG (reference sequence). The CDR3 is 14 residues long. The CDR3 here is CAWRQGDRVNEQFF. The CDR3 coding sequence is TGTGCCTGGAGACAGGGGGACAGGGTCAATGAGCAGTTCTTC.

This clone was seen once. The CDR3 DNA reads TGCGCCAGCAGCCCCAATCAGGACAGGGGGCGAGGGGTCGGGGCTTTCTTT. It yields the protein CASSPNQDRGRGVGAFF. The rearrangement joins TRBV5-1 to TRBJ1-1; TRBD1 agrees at 11 bases. The CDR3 is 17 residues long. Trimming cost V 4 bases and J 11 bases; bases outside gene matches: 19. The germline CDR1 and CDR2 sequences are SGHRS and YFSETQ. The whole variable domain, filled in from reference TRBV5-1 and TRBJ1-1, reads KAGVTQTPRYLIKTRGQQVTLSCSPISGHRSVSWYQQTPGQGLQFLFEYFSETQRNKGNFPGRFSGRQFSNSRSEMNVSTLELGDSALYLCASSPNQDRGRGVGAFFGQGTRLTVV.

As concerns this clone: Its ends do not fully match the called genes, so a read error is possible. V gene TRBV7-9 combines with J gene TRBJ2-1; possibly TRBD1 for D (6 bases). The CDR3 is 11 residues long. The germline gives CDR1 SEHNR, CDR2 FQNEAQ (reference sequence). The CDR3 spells CSSRNRDEQFF. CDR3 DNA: TGTTCCAGCAGGAACAGGGATGAGCAGTTCTTC.

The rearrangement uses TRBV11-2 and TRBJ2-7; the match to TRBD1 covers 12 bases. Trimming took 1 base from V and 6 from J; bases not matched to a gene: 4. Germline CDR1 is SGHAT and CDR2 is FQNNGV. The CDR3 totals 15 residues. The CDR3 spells CASSLGGQGAGEQYF. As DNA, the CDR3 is TGTGCCAGCAGCTTAGGGGGACAGGGGGCGGGCGAGCAGTACTTC.

The CDR3 protein is CASSPLTTSFLNTEAFF. In nucleotides, the CDR3 is TGTGCCAGCAGCCCTCTCACCACTTCATTCTTGAACACTGAAGCTTTCTTT. The V gene is TRBV7-2, the J gene TRBJ1-1; the D is unclear. CDR1 and CDR2 from the germline V gene are SGHTA and FQGNSA. Trimming took off 5 bases at V and 0 bases at J, with 19 bases between the two ends. The CDR3 extends over 17 amino acids.

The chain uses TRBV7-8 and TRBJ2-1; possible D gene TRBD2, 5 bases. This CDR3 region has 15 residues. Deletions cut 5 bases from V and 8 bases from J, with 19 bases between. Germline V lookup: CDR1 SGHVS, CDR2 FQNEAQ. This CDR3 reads CASSPLEGLIYEQFF. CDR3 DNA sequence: TGTGCCAGCAGCCCCCTCGAGGGTTTAATATATGAGCAGTTCTTC.

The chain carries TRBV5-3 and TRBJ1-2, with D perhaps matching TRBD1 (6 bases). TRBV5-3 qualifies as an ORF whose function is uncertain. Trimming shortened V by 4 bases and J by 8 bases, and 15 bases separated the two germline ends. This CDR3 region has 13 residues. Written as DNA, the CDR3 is TGTGCCAGAAGCCGTGAGGGGGTGAGGGGCTACACCTTC. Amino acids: CARSREGVRGYTF.

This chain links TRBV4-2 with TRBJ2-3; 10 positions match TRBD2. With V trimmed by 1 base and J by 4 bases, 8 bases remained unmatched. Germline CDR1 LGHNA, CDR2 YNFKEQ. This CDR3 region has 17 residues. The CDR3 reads CASSQVSLAGAPDTQYF. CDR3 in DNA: TGTGCCAGCAGCCAAGTCAGTCTAGCGGGGGCCCCAGATACGCAGTATTTT.

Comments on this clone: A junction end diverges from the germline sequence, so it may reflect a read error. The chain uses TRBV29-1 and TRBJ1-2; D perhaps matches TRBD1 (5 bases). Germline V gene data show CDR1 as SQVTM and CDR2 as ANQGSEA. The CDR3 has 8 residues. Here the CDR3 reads CSAPRQGF. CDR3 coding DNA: TGCAGCGCCCCCCGCCAGGGCTTC.

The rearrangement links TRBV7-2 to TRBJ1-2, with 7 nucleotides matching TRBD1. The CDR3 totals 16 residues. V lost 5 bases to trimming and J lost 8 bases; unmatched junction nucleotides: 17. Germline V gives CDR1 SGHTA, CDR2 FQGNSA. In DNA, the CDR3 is TGTGCCAGCAGCCGAGCAGGGGGGCGGATTGAAAGAGGCTACACCTTC. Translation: CASSRAGGRIERGYTF.

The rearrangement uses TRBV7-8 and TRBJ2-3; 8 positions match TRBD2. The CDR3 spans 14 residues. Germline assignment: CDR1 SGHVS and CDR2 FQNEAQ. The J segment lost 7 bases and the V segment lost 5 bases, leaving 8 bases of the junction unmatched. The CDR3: CASSPGGGAYTQYF. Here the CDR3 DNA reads TGTGCCAGCAGCCCGGGAGGGGGGGCATATACGCAGTATTTT.

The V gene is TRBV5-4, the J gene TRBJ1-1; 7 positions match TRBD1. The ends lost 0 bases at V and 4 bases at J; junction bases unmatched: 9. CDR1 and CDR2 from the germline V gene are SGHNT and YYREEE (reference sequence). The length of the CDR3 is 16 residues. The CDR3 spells CASSLGPYRGPTEAFF. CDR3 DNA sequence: TGTGCCAGCAGCTTGGGCCCTTACAGGGGCCCCACTGAAGCTTTCTTT.

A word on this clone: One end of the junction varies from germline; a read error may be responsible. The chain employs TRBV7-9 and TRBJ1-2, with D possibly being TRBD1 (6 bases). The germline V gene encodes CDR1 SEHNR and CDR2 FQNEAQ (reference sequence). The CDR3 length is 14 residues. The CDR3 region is CSSSLAGDNYGYTF. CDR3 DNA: TGTTCCAGCAGCTTGGCAGGGGACAACTATGGCTACACCTTC.

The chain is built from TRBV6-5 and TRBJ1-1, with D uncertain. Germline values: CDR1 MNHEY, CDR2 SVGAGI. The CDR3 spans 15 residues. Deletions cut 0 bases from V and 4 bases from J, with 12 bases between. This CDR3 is CASSYSAPRGTEAFF. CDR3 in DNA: TGTGCCAGCAGTTACTCGGCCCCCCGGGGCACTGAAGCTTTCTTT.

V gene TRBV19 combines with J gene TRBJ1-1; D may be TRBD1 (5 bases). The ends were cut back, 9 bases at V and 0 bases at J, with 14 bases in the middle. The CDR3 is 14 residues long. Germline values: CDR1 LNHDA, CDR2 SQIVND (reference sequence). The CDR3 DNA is TGTGCCAGCGACAGCCCAGGGCTGAACACTGAAGCTTTCTTT. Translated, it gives CASDSPGLNTEAFF.

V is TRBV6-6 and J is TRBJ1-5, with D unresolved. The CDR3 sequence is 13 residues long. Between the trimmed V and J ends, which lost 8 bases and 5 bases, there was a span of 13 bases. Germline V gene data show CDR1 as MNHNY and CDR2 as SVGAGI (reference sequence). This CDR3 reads CASGSGGHQPQHF. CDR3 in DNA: TGTGCCAGCGGGTCGGGCGGGCATCAGCCCCAGCATTTT.

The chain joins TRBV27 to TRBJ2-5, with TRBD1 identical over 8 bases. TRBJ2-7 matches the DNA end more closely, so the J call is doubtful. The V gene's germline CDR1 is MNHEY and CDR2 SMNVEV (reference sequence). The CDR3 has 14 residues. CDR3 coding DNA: TGTGCCAGCAGTTTACGGGGACAGGTCTACGAGCAGTACTTC. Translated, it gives CASSLRGQVYEQYF.